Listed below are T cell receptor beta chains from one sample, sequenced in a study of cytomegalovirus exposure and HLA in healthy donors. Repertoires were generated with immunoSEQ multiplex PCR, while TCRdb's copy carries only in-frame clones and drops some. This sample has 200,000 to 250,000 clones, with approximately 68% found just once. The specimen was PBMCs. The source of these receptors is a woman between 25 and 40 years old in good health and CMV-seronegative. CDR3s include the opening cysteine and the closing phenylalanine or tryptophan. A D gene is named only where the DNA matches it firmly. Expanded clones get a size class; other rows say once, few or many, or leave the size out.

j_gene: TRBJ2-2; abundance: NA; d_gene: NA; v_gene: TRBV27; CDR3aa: CASRLAQGAPNTGELFF; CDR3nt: TGTGCCAGCAGACTAGCGCAGGGGGCCCCGAACACCGGGGAGCTGTTTTTT
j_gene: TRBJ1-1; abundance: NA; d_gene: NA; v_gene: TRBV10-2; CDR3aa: CASSESRAGVNTEAFF; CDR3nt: TGCGCCAGCAGTGAGTCAAGGGCGGGGGTGAACACTGAAGCTTTCTTT
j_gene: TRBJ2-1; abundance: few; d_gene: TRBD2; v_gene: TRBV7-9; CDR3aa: CASSLGGGTDEQFF; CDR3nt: TGTGCCAGCAGCTTAGGCGGGGGAACGGATGAGCAGTTCTTC
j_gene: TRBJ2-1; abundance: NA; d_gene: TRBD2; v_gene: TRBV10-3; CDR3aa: CDISESRGGGTNNEQFF; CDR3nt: TGTGACATCAGTGAGTCTCGGGGGGGCGGGACCAACAATGAGCAGTTCTTC
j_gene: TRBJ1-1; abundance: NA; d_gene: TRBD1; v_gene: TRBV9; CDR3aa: CASSPSGTANTEAFF; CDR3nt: TGTGCCAGCAGCCCATCCGGGACAGCGAACACTGAAGCTTTCTTT
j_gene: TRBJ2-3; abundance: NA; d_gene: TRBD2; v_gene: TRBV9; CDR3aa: CASSMTSGSDTQYF; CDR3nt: TGTGCCAGCAGCATGACTAGCGGGTCAGATACGCAGTATTTT
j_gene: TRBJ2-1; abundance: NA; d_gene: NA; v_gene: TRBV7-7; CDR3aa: CASSPLPPGGIQYNEQFF; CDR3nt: TGTGCTAGCAGCCCCCTCCCCCCCGGAGGGATCCAATACAATGAGCAGTTCTTC
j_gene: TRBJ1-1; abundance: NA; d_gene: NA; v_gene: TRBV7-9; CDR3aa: CASSSTGSSDTEAFF; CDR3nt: TGTGCCAGCAGCTCGACAGGCTCTAGTGACACTGAAGCTTTCTTT
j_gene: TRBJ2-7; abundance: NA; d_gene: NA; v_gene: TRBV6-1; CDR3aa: CASSRTGYEQYF; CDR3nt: TGTGCCAGCAGTCGTACAGGTTACGAGCAGTACTTC
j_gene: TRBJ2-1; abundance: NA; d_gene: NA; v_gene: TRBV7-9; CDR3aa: CSSSFLSGDEQFF; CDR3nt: TGTTCCAGCAGCTTTCTTTCGGGGGATGAGCAGTTCTTC
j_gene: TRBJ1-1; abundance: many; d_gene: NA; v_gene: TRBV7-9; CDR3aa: CASSLMGATNTEAFF; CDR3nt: TGTGCCAGCAGCTTAATGGGGGCCACGAACACTGAAGCTTTCTTT
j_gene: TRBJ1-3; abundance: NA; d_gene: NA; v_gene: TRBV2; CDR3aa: CASSEGRGWSGNTIYF; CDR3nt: TGTGCCAGCAGTGAGGGCAGGGGATGGTCTGGAAACACCATATATTTT
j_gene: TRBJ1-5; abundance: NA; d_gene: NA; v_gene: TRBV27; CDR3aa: CASSFSGANQPQHF; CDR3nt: TGTGCCAGCAGTTTTTCGGGAGCGAATCAGCCCCAGCATTTT
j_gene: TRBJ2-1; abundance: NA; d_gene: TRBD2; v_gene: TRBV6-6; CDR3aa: CATISGRAGGEQFF; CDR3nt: TGTGCCACTATTAGCGGGAGGGCCGGGGGTGAGCAGTTCTTC
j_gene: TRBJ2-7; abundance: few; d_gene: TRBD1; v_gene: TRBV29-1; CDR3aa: CSARGGQGSYEQYF; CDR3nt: TGCAGCGCCCGAGGGGGCCAGGGGTCCTACGAGCAGTACTTC
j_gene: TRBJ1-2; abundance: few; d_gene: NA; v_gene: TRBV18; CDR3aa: CASSLGGSSYGYTF; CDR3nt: TGTGCCAGCTCACTTGGAGGGAGCAGCTATGGCTACACCTTC
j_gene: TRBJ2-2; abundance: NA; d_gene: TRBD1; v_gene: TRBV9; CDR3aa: CASSSTTGAGTGELFF; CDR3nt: TGTGCCAGCAGCTCGACGACAGGGGCTGGCACCGGGGAGCTGTTTTTT
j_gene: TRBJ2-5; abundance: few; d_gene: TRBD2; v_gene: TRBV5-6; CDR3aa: CASSLASGISETQYF; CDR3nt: TGTGCCAGCAGCTTGGCTAGCGGGATTTCTGAGACCCAGTACTTC
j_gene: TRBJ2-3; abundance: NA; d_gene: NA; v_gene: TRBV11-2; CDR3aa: CASSRRGLMVDTQYF; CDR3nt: TGTGCCAGCAGCCGAAGGGGACTCATGGTAGATACGCAGTATTTT
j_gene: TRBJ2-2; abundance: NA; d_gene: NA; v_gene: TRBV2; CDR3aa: CASSEVYGGTGELFF; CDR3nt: TGTGCCAGCAGTGAAGTGTACGGGGGAACCGGGGAGCTGTTTTTT